The 12 T cell receptor beta chains below were found in one sample sequenced in a study of beta chain features in type 1 diabetes. Of the isolated RNA, all was reverse transcribed, and so the sequenced material was expressed TCRB transcripts. Assay used: immunoSEQ multiplex PCR; TCRdb lists only in-frame clones, some missing. The sample lists some 220,000 clones; about 11% were seen once. The sample taken for sequencing was central memory CD4+ T cells from blood. Source of these receptors: a man aged 18 to 35 in good health.

The gene calls are TRBV4-2 and TRBJ2-2, with 9 bases aligning to TRBD2. Germline CDR1 is LGHNA and CDR2 is YNFKEQ. The CDR3 loop spans 15 amino acids. With V trimmed by 4 bases and J by 0 bases, 0 bases remained unmatched. CDR3 DNA sequence: TGTGCCAGCAGCCCTAGCGGGGCGAACACCGGGGAGCTGTTTTTT. Encoded protein: CASSPSGANTGELFF.

This clone was seen more than once but under ten times. V usage is TRBV5-6 and J usage is TRBJ1-4; D uncertain. The V end lost 4 bases, the J end lost 6 bases, and 10 bases lay between the germline ends. CDR1 is SGHDT, CDR2 YYEEEE, per germline. This CDR3 is 13 amino acids long. This CDR3 reads CASSKRPDEKLFF. As DNA, the CDR3 is TGTGCCAGCAGCAAACGACCTGATGAAAAACTGTTTTTT.

V usage is TRBV28 and J usage is TRBJ2-3; the D gene could be TRBD1 or TRBD2 (6 bases each). Germline lookup yields CDR1 MDHEN and CDR2 SYDVKM. V lost 5 bases to trimming and J lost 4 bases, with 13 bases between them. The CDR3 runs to 14 residues. The CDR3 is CASSQGGNADTQYF. CDR3 coding DNA: TGTGCCAGCAGTCAAGGGGGGAATGCAGATACGCAGTATTTT.

This clone was counted only a few times. The chain recombines TRBV19 with TRBJ2-2; 9 nucleotides line up with TRBD1. This CDR3 contains 15 residues. V trimming: 10 bases; J trimming: 6 bases; junction bases outside the gene matches: 12. The V gene's germline CDR1 is LNHDA and CDR2 SQIVND (reference sequence). DNA of the CDR3: TGTGCCACCTCGGACAGGGGAGGTTACGCCGGGGAGCTGTTTTTT. Translation gives CATSDRGGYAGELFF.

This rearrangement joins TRBV29-1 to TRBJ1-2; 7 positions agree with TRBD1. The CDR3 runs 12 residues. With V trimmed by 6 bases and J by 2 bases, 3 bases remained unmatched. The germline V gene has CDR1 SQVTM and CDR2 ANQGSEA. The CDR3 protein is CSVGDSNYGYTF. In DNA form, the CDR3 reads TGCAGCGTAGGGGACAGCAACTATGGCTACACCTTC. The variable domain in full, completed from reference TRBV29-1 and TRBJ1-2, reads SAVISQKPSRDICQRGTSLTIQCQVDSQVTMMFWYRQQPGQSLTLIATANQGSEATYESGFVIDKFPISRPNLTFSTLTVSNMSPEDSSIYLCSVGDSNYGYTFGSGTRLTVV.

This clone was detected only once. The CDR3 nucleotides read TGTGCCAGCAGTTACAGTGCGGGGGGCTACGAGCAGTACTTC. Encoded protein: CASSYSAGGYEQYF. This chain uses TRBV6-6 with TRBJ2-7; 8 bases map to TRBD2. This CDR3 is 14 amino acids long. V gave up 2 bases and J gave up 3 bases; unmatched junction bases: 3. In germline, CDR1 is MNHNY, CDR2 SVGAGI (reference sequence).

In its sample, this clone was seen many times. The gene calls are TRBV13 and TRBJ2-1, with a possible D match to TRBD2 (6 bases). This CDR3 has 16 residues. Deletions cut 4 bases from V and 0 bases from J, with 13 bases between. CDR1 and CDR2 (germline): PRHDT, FYEKMQ (reference sequence). CDR3 coding DNA: TGTGCCAGCAGCTGGACCGGGACTTTCTCCTACAATGAGCAGTTCTTC. This gives the protein CASSWTGTFSYNEQFF.

This clone occurred a few times. CDR3 sequence: CAWSGTFGTQYF. For the CDR3, the DNA is TGTGCCTGGAGTGGGACGTTCGGGACCCAGTACTTC. The V call is TRBV30, the J call TRBJ2-5; unclear D gene. The germline V gene has CDR1 GTSNPN and CDR2 SVGIG (reference sequence). The CDR3 has 12 residues. Trimming shortened V by 1 base and J by 7 bases, and 10 bases separated the two germline ends.

This clone was found a few times. V gene TRBV7-2 combines with J gene TRBJ2-7; 9 positions match TRBD1. Germline V gene data show CDR1 as SGHTA and CDR2 as FQGNSA. J lost 3 bases, V lost 2 bases, and 2 bases had no gene match. The length of the CDR3 is 14 residues. This chain's CDR3 is CASSLRDRDYEQYF. The DNA for the CDR3 is TGTGCCAGCAGCTTACGGGACAGGGACTACGAGCAGTACTTC.

This clone has ten or more counts. This chain joins TRBV7-9 and TRBJ2-7; TRBD1 aligns across 9 bases. The junction had 7 bases not matched to a gene; V was cut back by 2 bases and J by 5 bases. CDR1 SEHNR and CDR2 FQNEAQ come from the germline V gene (reference sequence). The CDR3 has 15 residues. CDR3 sequence: CASSLIRGQGNEQYF. DNA of the CDR3: TGTGCCAGCAGCTTAATTCGGGGACAGGGTAACGAGCAGTACTTC. Variable domain in full (rest from reference TRBV7-9 and TRBJ2-7): DTGVSQNPRHKITKRGQNVTFRCDPISEHNRLYWYRQTLGQGPEFLTYFQNEAQLEKSRLLSDRFSAERPKGSFSTLEIQRTEQGDSAMYLCASSLIRGQGNEQYFGPGTRLTVT.

V is TRBV9 and J is TRBJ2-1; the D call may be TRBD1 or TRBD2 (6 bases each). Germline CDR1 is SGDLS and CDR2 is YYNGEE. V was shortened by 3 bases and J by 7 bases, with 14 bases between the two germline ends. The CDR3 loop spans 14 amino acids. The CDR3 loop is CASSADWGANEQFF. The CDR3 region has the DNA TGTGCCAGCAGCGCGGACTGGGGGGCTAATGAGCAGTTCTTC.

The V and J genes are TRBV18 and TRBJ1-1; D gene unclear. This CDR3 region has 13 residues. Germline assignment: CDR1 KGHSH and CDR2 LQKENI. Trimming took 5 bases from V and 0 from J, leaving 7 bases between them. CDR3: CASSDEMNTEAFF. CDR3 bases: TGTGCCAGCTCAGACGAGATGAACACTGAAGCTTTCTTT.